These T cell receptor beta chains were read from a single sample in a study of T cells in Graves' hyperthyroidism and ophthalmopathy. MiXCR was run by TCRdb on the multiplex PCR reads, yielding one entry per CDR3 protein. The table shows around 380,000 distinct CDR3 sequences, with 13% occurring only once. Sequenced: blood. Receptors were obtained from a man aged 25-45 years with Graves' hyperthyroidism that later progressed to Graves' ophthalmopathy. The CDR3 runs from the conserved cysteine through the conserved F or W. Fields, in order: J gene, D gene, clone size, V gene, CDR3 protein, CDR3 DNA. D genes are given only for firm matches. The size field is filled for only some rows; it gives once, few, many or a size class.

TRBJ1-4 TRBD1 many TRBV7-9 CASSLLGQGGEKLFF TGTGCCAGCAGCTTGTTGGGACAGGGTGGTGAAAAACTGTTTTTT
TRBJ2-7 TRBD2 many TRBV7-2 CARRGASFEQYF TGTGCCAGGCGGGGGGCCTCATTCGAGCAGTACTTC
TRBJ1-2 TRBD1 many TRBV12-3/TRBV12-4 CASSRNPLFRDRENYGYTF TGTGCCAGCAGTCGAAACCCCCTCTTCCGGGACAGGGAAAACTATGGCTACACCTTC
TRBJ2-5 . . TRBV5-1 CASSRNGRSETQYF TGCGCCAGCAGTCGAAATGGCAGGTCGGAGACCCAGTACTTC
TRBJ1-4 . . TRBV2 CASSPGDGKAFF TGTGCCAGCAGCCCGGGGGACGGAAAGGCGTTTTTT
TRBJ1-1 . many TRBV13 CASSSSEAEAFF TGTGCCAGCAGCTCGTCCGAGGCTGAAGCTTTCTTT
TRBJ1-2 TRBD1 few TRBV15 CATSRTTGTVYGYTF TGTGCCACCAGCAGAACCACCGGGACAGTGTATGGCTACACCTTC
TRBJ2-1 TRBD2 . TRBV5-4 CASSLNGGFNNEQFF TGTGCCAGCAGCTTGAACGGGGGGTTTAACAATGAGCAGTTCTTC
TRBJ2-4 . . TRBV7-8 CASSLGRERRKNIQYF TGTGCCAGCAGCTTAGGTAGGGAAAGGAGAAAAAACATTCAGTACTTC
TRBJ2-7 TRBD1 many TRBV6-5 CASSYSGTGGYEQYF TGTGCCAGCAGTTACTCGGGGACAGGGGGCTACGAGCAGTACTTC
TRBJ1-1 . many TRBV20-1 CSARDFFGTEAFF TGCAGTGCGAGGGATTTCTTCGGGACTGAAGCTTTCTTT
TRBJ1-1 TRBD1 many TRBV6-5 CASSYSRTGVAFF TGTGCCAGCAGTTACTCAAGGACAGGGGTGGCTTTCTTT
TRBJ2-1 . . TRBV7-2 CASSMASNSEQFF TGTGCCAGCAGTATGGCGAGTAATTCTGAGCAGTTCTTC
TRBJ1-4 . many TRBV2 CGTQADNEKLFF TGTGGGACACAGGCAGATAATGAAAAACTGTTTTTT
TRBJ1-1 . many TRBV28 CASSSQGTAAAFF TGTGCCAGCAGTTCACAGGGAACAGCGGCAGCTTTCTTT
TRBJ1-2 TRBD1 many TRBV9 CASSVEEGALGYTF TGTGCCAGCAGCGTAGAGGAGGGGGCCCTTGGCTACACCTTC
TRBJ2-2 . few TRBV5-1 CASSLFGVSNTGELFF TGCGCCAGCAGCTTGTTCGGCGTATCGAACACCGGGGAGCTGTTTTTT
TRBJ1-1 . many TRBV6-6 CASSYFEGFTEAFF TGTGCCAGCAGTTACTTTGAGGGTTTCACTGAAGCTTTCTTT
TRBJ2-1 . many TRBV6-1 CASSRLQGTSRGEQFF TGTGCCAGCAGTCGCCTCCAGGGCACTAGCCGGGGAGAGCAGTTCTTC
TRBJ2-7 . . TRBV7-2 CASSGWGLHEQYF TGTGCCAGCAGCGGGTGGGGGCTCCACGAGCAGTACTTC
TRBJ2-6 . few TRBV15 CATSRVRASGANVLTF TGTGCCACCAGCAGAGTTAGAGCCTCTGGGGCCAACGTCCTGACTTTC
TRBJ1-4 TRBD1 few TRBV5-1 CASSLGTGVPTNEKLFF TGCGCCAGCAGCTTGGGGACAGGGGTCCCAACTAATGAAAAACTGTTTTTT
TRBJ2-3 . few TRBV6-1 CASRGRADTQYF TGTGCCAGCAGGGGACGAGCAGATACGCAGTATTTT
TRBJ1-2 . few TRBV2 CASSEASYGYTF TGTGCCAGCAGTGAAGCTAGCTATGGCTACACCTTC
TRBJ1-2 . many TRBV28 CASSSYGYTF TGTGCCAGCAGTTCCTATGGCTACACCTTC
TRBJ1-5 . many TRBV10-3 CAISESLGSQPQHF TGTGCCATCAGTGAGTCTCTCGGTTCACAGCCCCAGCATTTT
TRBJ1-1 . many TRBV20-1 CSSYLVARNTEAFF TGCAGTTCGTACCTTGTGGCAAGGAACACTGAAGCTTTCTTT
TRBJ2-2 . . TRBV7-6 CASSLGAIQNTGELFF TGTGCCAGCAGCTTAGGGGCAATTCAGAACACCGGGGAGCTGTTTTTT
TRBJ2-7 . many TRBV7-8 CASSSLRQEVSPYEQYF TGTGCCAGCAGTTCTCTCCGCCAGGAGGTATCGCCCTACGAGCAGTACTTC
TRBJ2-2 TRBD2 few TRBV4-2 CASTGSTSGMNTGELFF TGTGCCAGCACAGGGTCAACTAGCGGGATGAACACCGGGGAGCTGTTTTTT
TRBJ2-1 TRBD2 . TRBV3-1 CASSRGTSGGYEQFF TGTGCCAGCAGTCGAGGGACTAGCGGGGGCTATGAGCAGTTCTTC
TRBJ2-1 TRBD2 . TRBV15 CATSIPVLAGQDYNEQFF TGTGCCACCAGCATCCCTGTACTAGCGGGACAGGACTACAATGAGCAGTTCTTC
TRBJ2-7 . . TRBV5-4 CASSFETGSYEQYF TGTGCCAGCAGCTTCGAGACAGGTTCCTACGAGCAGTACTTC
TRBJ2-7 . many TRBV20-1 CSAIPQSYEQYF TGCAGTGCTATCCCGCAGTCCTACGAGCAGTACTTC
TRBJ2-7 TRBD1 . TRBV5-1 CASSLIGTGNFPIYEQYF TGCGCCAGCAGCTTGATTGGGACAGGGAATTTCCCTATCTACGAGCAGTACTTC
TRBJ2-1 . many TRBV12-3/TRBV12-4 CASSFGGRWIDNEQFF TGTGCCAGCAGTTTTGGGGGGCGTTGGATCGACAATGAGCAGTTCTTC
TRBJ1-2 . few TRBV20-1 CSAGIPRRQGYGYTF TGCAGTGCTGGAATACCTCGTAGGCAGGGCTATGGCTACACCTTC
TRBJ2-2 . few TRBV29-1 CSVAEMIGTGELFF TGCAGCGTCGCGGAAATGATCGGCACCGGGGAGCTGTTTTTT
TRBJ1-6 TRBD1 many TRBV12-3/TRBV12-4 CASSGTGANSPLHF TGTGCCAGCAGTGGGACAGGGGCCAATTCACCCCTCCACTTT
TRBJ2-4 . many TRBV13 CASSLMGRLAKNIQYF TGTGCCAGCAGCTTAATGGGCCGGCTAGCCAAAAACATTCAGTACTTC
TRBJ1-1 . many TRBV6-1 CASRNRESNTEAFF TGTGCCAGCAGGAACAGGGAGTCGAACACTGAAGCTTTCTTT
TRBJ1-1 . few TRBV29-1 CSVDGFGNTEAFF TGCAGCGTTGACGGATTTGGGAACACTGAAGCTTTCTTT
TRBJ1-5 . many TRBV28 CASSPQTGYSNQPQHF TGTGCCAGCAGTCCCCAGACAGGTTATAGCAATCAGCCCCAGCATTTT
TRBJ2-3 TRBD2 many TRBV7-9 CASTNGGASTDTQYF TGTGCCAGCACCAACGGGGGGGCTAGCACAGATACGCAGTATTTT
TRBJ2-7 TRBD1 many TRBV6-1 CASSERDRVNYEQYF TGTGCCAGCAGTGAGCGGGACAGGGTCAACTACGAGCAGTACTTC
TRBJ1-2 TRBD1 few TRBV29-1 CSVAHRGGNYGYTF TGCAGCGTAGCCCACAGGGGAGGAAACTATGGCTACACCTTC
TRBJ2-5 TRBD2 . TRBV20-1 CSATPGREGETQYF TGCAGTGCTACACCGGGACGGGAGGGTGAGACCCAGTACTTC
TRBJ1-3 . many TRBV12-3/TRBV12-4 CASSSPSSGNTIYF TGTGCCAGCAGTTCCCCATCCTCTGGAAACACCATATATTTT
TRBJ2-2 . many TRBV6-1 CASRDGDGQGSGELFF TGTGCCAGCAGGGACGGTGATGGCCAGGGGAGCGGGGAGCTGTTTTTT
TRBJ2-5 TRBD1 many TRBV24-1 CATSDFGTGQETQYF TGTGCCACCAGTGATTTTGGGACAGGGCAAGAGACCCAGTACTTC
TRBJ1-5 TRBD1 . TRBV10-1 CASSGKMEGQGSPGGNQPQHF TGCGCCAGCAGTGGGAAAATGGAGGGACAGGGGTCGCCGGGGGGCAATCAGCCCCAGCATTTT
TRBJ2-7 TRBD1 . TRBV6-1 CASTPGTGGRYEQYF TGTGCCAGCACACCGGGGACAGGGGGCCGATACGAGCAGTACTTC
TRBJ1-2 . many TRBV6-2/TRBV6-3 CASSYSQAIFRGYTF TGTGCCAGCAGTTACTCTCAGGCTATCTTTCGTGGCTACACCTTC
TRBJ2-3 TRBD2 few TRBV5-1 CASSLKLAGADTQYF TGCGCCAGCAGCTTGAAACTAGCGGGGGCAGATACGCAGTATTTT
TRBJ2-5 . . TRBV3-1 CASSPQDSRETQYF TGTGCCAGCAGCCCCCAGGACAGTCGGGAGACCCAGTACTTC
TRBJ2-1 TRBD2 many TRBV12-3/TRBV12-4 CASSLASGGNEQFF TGTGCCAGCAGTTTGGCTAGCGGGGGTAATGAGCAGTTCTTC
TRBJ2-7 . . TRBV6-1 CASREGSRAWQYF TGTGCCAGCAGAGAAGGCTCTCGCGCTTGGCAGTACTTC
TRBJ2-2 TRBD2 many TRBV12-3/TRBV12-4 CASSTIAGGTGELFF TGTGCCAGCAGTACTATAGCGGGGGGCACCGGGGAGCTGTTTTTT
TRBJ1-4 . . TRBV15 CATRTFNEKLFF TGTGCCACCCGGACATTTAATGAAAAACTGTTTTTT